The 27 T cell receptor beta chains reported below all come from one sample, sequenced in a study of T-cell reconstitution after alpha-beta-depleted transplantation in children. Unique molecular identifiers were incorporated when the TCRbeta library was constructed. TCRdb re-called the PCR reads with MiXCR, one entry per CDR3 protein. The table shows some 200,000 distinct CDR3 sequences, with roughly 8.1% occurring only once. The input for sequencing was PBMCs, mostly from graft donor cells, taken 360 days after TCRalphabeta/CD19-depleted stem cell transplant. These receptors all come from a male patient between 2 and 10 years old who had a stem cell transplant for acute myeloid leukemia, so the T cells may come from the graft donor.

This clonotype was detected ten times or more. The CDR3 nucleotides are TGCAGCGTTGGACAGGGGTATGAGCAGTTCTTC. It specifies CSVGQGYEQFF. The chain is built from TRBV29-1 and TRBJ2-1; 8 nucleotides agree with TRBD1. Per germline, CDR1 SQVTM and CDR2 ANQGSEA. V lost 4 bases, J lost 8 bases, and 1 base stayed unmatched. The CDR3 sequence is 11 residues long.

This clonotype has only a few counts. The V and J genes are TRBV4-3 and TRBJ2-1; possible D gene TRBD2, 5 bases. The V gene's germline CDR1 is LGHNA and CDR2 YSLEER. V shed 0 bases and J shed 0 bases, with 9 bases lying between them. This CDR3 spans 16 amino acids. Here the CDR3 reads CASSQDGSASYNEQFF. CDR3 nucleotides: TGCGCCAGCAGCCAAGACGGTAGCGCCTCCTACAATGAGCAGTTCTTC.

This clonotype was counted at least ten times. The genes are TRBV12-3 or TRBV12-4 and TRBJ2-1, with 10 bases matching TRBD1. This CDR3 comprises 17 residues. V dropped 6 bases and J dropped 3; count of bases not matched to a gene: 11. CDR3 DNA: TGTGCCAGCAGACAGCCGGGACAGGGGCGAAACTACAATGAGCAGTTCTTC. Translating it yields CASRQPGQGRNYNEQFF.

This clonotype was detected a few times. The V and J genes are TRBV29-1 and TRBJ1-1, with D perhaps matching TRBD1 (5 bases). The CDR3 is 13 amino acids. Trimming took off 0 bases at V and 4 bases at J, with 9 bases between the two ends. The germline CDR1 and CDR2 sequences are SQVTM and ANQGSEA. The CDR3 region is CSVEDLRGTEAFF. DNA for the CDR3: TGCAGCGTTGAAGATCTTAGGGGCACTGAAGCTTTCTTT.

The V call is TRBV16, the J call TRBJ1-5; D remains ambiguous. The CDR3 extends over 16 amino acids. Germline-derived CDR1 and CDR2 are KGHSY and FQNENV. Trimming removed 2 bases from V and 3 bases from J, with 14 bases in between. Here the CDR3 reads CASSQEYPGDNQPQHF. CDR3 DNA sequence: TGTGCCAGCAGCCAAGAGTATCCCGGGGACAATCAGCCCCAGCATTTT.

Many counts were recorded for this clonotype. The CDR3, as DNA: TGCAGCGTTGGGGATTACGAGCAGTACGTC. Translating gives CSVGDYEQYV. The chain joins TRBV29-1 to TRBJ2-7; D is uncertain. This CDR3 is built from 10 residues. Germline assignment: CDR1 SQVTM and CDR2 ANQGSEA. Trimming took 4 bases from V and 4 from J, leaving 5 bases between them.

The chain recombines TRBV20-1 with TRBJ1-1, with 10 positions matching TRBD1. The CDR3 runs 14 residues. Trimming took 5 bases from V and 0 from J; bases not matched to a gene: 3. Germline V gene sequence: CDR1 DFQATT, CDR2 SNEGSKA (reference sequence). The CDR3 DNA reads as TGCAGTGCTCGGACAGGGGGGATGAACACTGAAGCTTTCTTT. This sequence encodes CSARTGGMNTEAFF.

Many counts were recorded for this clonotype. Written as DNA, the CDR3 is TGCGCCAGCAGCTCACGGGGGCGAGAAACAGATACGCAGTATTTT. Translating gives CASSSRGRETDTQYF. This chain joins TRBV5-1 and TRBJ2-3, with D perhaps given as TRBD1 or TRBD2 (6 bases each). Trimming shortened V by 3 bases and J by 3 bases, and 14 bases separated the two germline ends. The germline V gene encodes CDR1 SGHRS and CDR2 YFSETQ. The CDR3 consists of 15 residues.

This clonotype was observed at least ten times. The junction and the germline gene differ at one end; a read error may be behind it. The chain has TRBV10-3 and TRBJ2-3; D remains ambiguous. Per the germline V gene, CDR1 is ENHRY and CDR2 is SYGVKD. The CDR3 is 12 amino acids. CDR3 bases: TGTGCCGTCAGTCCGCGCACAGATACGCAGTATTTT. Protein product: CAVSPRTDTQYF.

The V call is TRBV19, the J call TRBJ2-1; 12 bases are a match to TRBD2. The V gene end was trimmed by 3 bases and the J gene end by 7 bases; junction bases not matched to a gene: 1. Germline values: CDR1 LNHDA, CDR2 SQIVND (reference sequence). This CDR3 region has 14 residues. CDR3 loop: CASSILAGGNEQFF. The CDR3 bases are TGTGCCAGTAGTATTCTAGCGGGGGGGAATGAGCAGTTCTTC.

The gene calls are TRBV12-3 or TRBV12-4 and TRBJ2-1, with a weak D call TRBD2 (6 bases). The CDR3 sequence is 15 residues long. The V gene lost 6 bases and the J gene lost 2 bases, with 14 bases spanning the gap. This CDR3 is CASSSSAPPYNEQFF. CDR3 bases: TGTGCCAGCAGCTCTAGCGCGCCACCCTACAATGAGCAGTTCTTC.

V gene TRBV28 combines with J gene TRBJ1-1; D remains ambiguous. The CDR3 extends over 13 amino acids. The germline V and J ends were trimmed by 2 bases and 1 base, with 5 bases remaining between them. Germline V CDR1 and CDR2: MDHEN, SYDVKM. CDR3 loop: CASSLSRNTEAFF. The CDR3 DNA sequence: TGTGCCAGCAGTTTAAGCCGGAACACTGAAGCTTTCTTT.

A few counts support this clonotype. This chain joins TRBV12-3 or TRBV12-4 and TRBJ2-7, with TRBD2 matching over 9 bases. The CDR3 length is 16 residues. With 0 bases clipped from V and 7 bases from J, the junction kept 10 bases outside the gene matches. This CDR3 is CASSLARGSGRLEQYF. The CDR3, as DNA: TGTGCCAGCAGTTTAGCCCGGGGCAGCGGGAGGTTAGAGCAGTACTTC.

This chain uses TRBV29-1 with TRBJ1-1; D is undetermined. There are 14 residues in the CDR3. The germline V gene encodes CDR1 SQVTM and CDR2 ANQGSEA. The V gene lost 8 bases and the J gene lost 4 bases, with 20 bases spanning the gap. CDR3 protein: CSTRYYGLSTEAFF. CDR3 coding DNA: TGCAGCACCCGGTATTATGGCTTATCCACTGAAGCTTTCTTT.

The chain recombines TRBV5-1 with TRBJ1-6; no firm D call. The CDR3 is 14 amino acids. In germline, CDR1 is SGHRS, CDR2 YFSETQ. V was shortened by 3 bases and J by 7 bases, with 11 bases between the two germline ends. The CDR3 loop is CASSSRPANSPLHF. The DNA of the CDR3 is TGCGCCAGCAGCTCTCGGCCAGCCAATTCACCCCTCCACTTT.

This clonotype was recorded many times. The chain links TRBV12-3 or TRBV12-4 to TRBJ2-1; D gene unclear. V dropped 1 base and J dropped 4 bases, with 8 bases sitting between them. There are 14 residues in the CDR3. CDR3 residues: CASSLVMGYNEQFF. CDR3 bases: TGTGCCAGCAGTTTAGTTATGGGGTACAATGAGCAGTTCTTC.

This clonotype has only a few counts. The rearrangement links TRBV19 to TRBJ2-1; D could derive from TRBD1 or TRBD2 (5 bases each). Per the germline V gene, CDR1 is LNHDA and CDR2 is SQIVND (reference sequence). This CDR3 is built from 12 residues. Deletions cut 6 bases from V and 4 bases from J, with 7 bases between. The DNA for the CDR3 is TGTGCCAGTAGGAGGGGTTACAATGAGCAGTTCTTC. Translated: CASRRGYNEQFF. Variable domain in full (rest from reference TRBV19 and TRBJ2-1): DGGITQSPKYLFRKEGQNVTLSCEQNLNHDAMYWYRQDPGQGLRLIYYSQIVNDFQKGDIAEGYSVSREKKESFPLTVTSAQKNPTAFYLCASRRGYNEQFFGPGTRLTVL.

The chain joins TRBV12-3 or TRBV12-4 to TRBJ2-1; 8 positions match TRBD2. The CDR3 sequence is 15 residues long. J gave up 9 bases and V 9 bases, and 16 bases lay outside the gene matches. CDR3 nucleotides: TGTGCCAGTACGCCCCCTAGCGGGCGAACTAGTGAGCAGTTCTTC. Protein product: CASTPPSGRTSEQFF.

This clonotype was observed a few times. The V call is TRBV12-3 or TRBV12-4, the J call TRBJ2-7; 10 nucleotides match TRBD1. J gave up 5 bases and V 4 bases, and 8 bases lay outside the gene matches. The CDR3 is made up of 15 amino acids. CDR3 amino acids: CASSWGTGVKNEQYV. DNA for the CDR3: TGTGCCAGCAGTTGGGGGACAGGGGTAAAAAACGAGCAGTACGTC.

The rearrangement links TRBV12-5 to TRBJ2-1; D may be TRBD2 (5 bases). Trimming shortened V by 0 bases and J by 5 bases, and 8 bases separated the two germline ends. This CDR3 region has 14 residues. Per germline, CDR1 LGHNT and CDR2 FRNRAP. The CDR3 bases are TGTGCTAGTGGTTTGGTCGGGATCCACAATGAGCAGTTCTTC. Protein: CASGLVGIHNEQFF.

The chain is built from TRBV4-1 and TRBJ1-2; TRBD1 might be the D (6 bases). V was clipped by 7 bases and J by 2 bases, with 23 bases between them. The germline CDR1 and CDR2 sequences are MGHRA and YSYEKL. The CDR3 is 17 amino acids. The CDR3 DNA reads TGCGCCAGCACCAGCGGAGTAGGGGGGGAGGGGAACTATGGCTACACCTTC. Its translation is CASTSGVGGEGNYGYTF.

This clonotype was detected a few times. The chain uses TRBV10-3 and TRBJ2-3; 9 bases align to TRBD2. This CDR3 contains 15 residues. Losses at the gene ends were 9 bases for V and 5 bases for J; bases not matched to a gene: 12. Germline values: CDR1 ENHRY, CDR2 SYGVKD. CDR3 in DNA: TGTGCCATAGGGGGGCTAGCGGGGCCTCAAGATACGCAGTATTTT. Its translation is CAIGGLAGPQDTQYF.

This clonotype was counted many times. The genes are TRBV7-9 and TRBJ1-1; 11 bases are shared with TRBD1. Unmatched junction bases numbered 5, after V lost 3 bases and J lost 11 bases. The CDR3 is made up of 13 amino acids. CDR1 and CDR2 from the germline V gene are SEHNR and FQNEAQ (reference sequence). This chain's CDR3 is CASSFGTGGLAFF. For the CDR3, the DNA is TGTGCCAGCAGCTTCGGGACAGGGGGTTTGGCTTTCTTT.

The chain combines TRBV10-3 with TRBJ2-5, with 7 bases fitting TRBD1. This CDR3 has 15 residues. J gave up 2 bases and V 4 bases, and 7 bases lay outside the gene matches. In germline, CDR1 is ENHRY, CDR2 SYGVKD. The chain's CDR3 is CAISVGGQIQETQYF. The CDR3 nucleotides read TGTGCCATCAGTGTAGGGGGACAGATACAAGAGACCCAGTACTTC.

This clonotype was counted at least ten times. This chain links TRBV5-1 with TRBJ2-3; no reliable D call. The CDR3 has 14 amino acids. Germline V gene data show CDR1 as SGHRS and CDR2 as YFSETQ. V lost 6 bases to trimming and J lost 1 base, with 12 bases between them. The CDR3: CASKRDAGTDTQYF. CDR3 nucleotide sequence: TGCGCCAGCAAGAGAGATGCGGGCACAGATACGCAGTATTTT.

This clonotype was observed once. A much larger clone differs by one base, so this may be a read error. The gene calls are TRBV29-1 and TRBJ2-3; 11 nucleotides match TRBD2. The V segment lost 4 bases and the J segment 5 bases; nucleotides outside the gene matches: 11. The CDR3 is 16 amino acids. Germline assignment: CDR1 SQVTM and CDR2 ANQGSEA. DNA of the CDR3: TGCAGCGTTGCGGGGCTAGCGGGAGGCTACAAAGATACGCAGTATTTT. It yields the protein CSVAGLAGGYKDTQYF.

This chain connects TRBV6-1 to TRBJ2-6, with D unclear. Trimming removed 5 bases from V and 0 bases from J, with 8 bases in between. The CDR3 sequence is 15 residues long. Germline lookup yields CDR1 MNHNS and CDR2 SASEGT. The DNA of the CDR3 is TGTGCCAGCAGTCGGGTTACCTCTGGGGCCAACGTCCTGACTTTC. Its protein is CASSRVTSGANVLTF.